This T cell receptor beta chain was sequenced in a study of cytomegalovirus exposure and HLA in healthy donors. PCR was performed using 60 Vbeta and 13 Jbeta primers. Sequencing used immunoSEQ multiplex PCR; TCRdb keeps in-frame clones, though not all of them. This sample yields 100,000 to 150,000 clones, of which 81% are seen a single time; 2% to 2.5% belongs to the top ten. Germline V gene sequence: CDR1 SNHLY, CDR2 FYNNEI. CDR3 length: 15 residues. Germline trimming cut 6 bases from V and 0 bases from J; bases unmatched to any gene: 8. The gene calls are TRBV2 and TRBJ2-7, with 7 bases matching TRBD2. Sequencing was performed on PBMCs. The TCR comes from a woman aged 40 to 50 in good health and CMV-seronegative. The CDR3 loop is CASRAEAGASYEQYF. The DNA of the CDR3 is TGTGCCAGCAGGGCCGAGGCGGGAGCCTCCTACGAGCAGTACTTC.